These 12 T cell receptor beta chains were all obtained from the same sample, sequenced in a study of neurological immune-mediated disorders. Time point reported: longitudinal time-point 2. TCRdb called the 5' RACE reads again in MiXCR, with one record for every CDR3 protein. Of approximately 30,000 distinct CDR3 sequences in the sample, 13% were seen once. The specimen was PBMCs. The receptors stem from a woman between 40 and 55 years old in good health.

This clonotype was counted ten times or more. J is TRBJ2-7 and V is TRBV25-1; D assignment may be TRBD1 or TRBD2 (5 bases each). Germline assignment: CDR1 MGHDK and CDR2 SYGVNS. CDR3 size: 11 residues. CDR3 bases: TGTGCGGTAAGTGGGGGATACGAGCAGTACTTC. Amino acids: CAVSGGYEQYF.

The chain recombines TRBV20-1 with TRBJ2-1; TRBD1 aligns across 7 bases. V was pared by 0 bases and J by 8 bases, with 7 bases of the junction left unmatched. The CDR3 is made up of 14 amino acids. The germline CDR1 and CDR2 sequences are DFQATT and SNEGSKA (reference sequence). CDR3 region: CSAREGTASDEQFF. CDR3 in DNA: TGCAGTGCTAGAGAAGGGACAGCCTCGGATGAGCAGTTCTTC.

The chain has TRBV12-3 or TRBV12-4 and TRBJ1-1; 9 bases line up with TRBD1. There are 15 residues in the CDR3. The V gene end was trimmed by 5 bases and the J gene end by 1 base; junction bases not matched to a gene: 5. This CDR3 reads CASSKPGQGNTEAFF. CDR3 sequence (DNA): TGTGCCAGCAGTAAACCGGGACAGGGGAACACTGAAGCTTTCTTT.

This clonotype was observed many times. V usage is TRBV12-3 or TRBV12-4 and J usage is TRBJ2-5; perhaps TRBD2 as D (6 bases). This CDR3 contains 15 residues. The V and J ends lost 3 bases and 5 bases respectively, with 16 bases between them. The CDR3 loop reads CASSFGTGVGETQYF. DNA of the CDR3: TGTGCCAGCAGTTTCGGGACGGGAGTGGGGGAGACCCAGTACTTC.

This clonotype was detected only a few times. The chain joins TRBV29-1 to TRBJ2-1; D is perhaps TRBD1 (6 bases). CDR3 length: 15 amino acids. Deletions cut 4 bases from V and 5 bases from J, with 18 bases between. Germline V gene lookup returns CDR1 SQVTM and CDR2 ANQGSEA. CDR3 amino acids: CSVAPRTALDNEQFF. The DNA for the CDR3 is TGCAGCGTTGCCCCCCGGACAGCCCTCGACAATGAGCAGTTCTTC.

This clonotype was seen at least ten times. This may be a read error: a much more frequent sequence differs by one nucleotide. The chain couples TRBV6-5 to TRBJ2-5; D call uncertain. Germline V gene data show CDR1 as MNHEY and CDR2 as SVGAGI. This CDR3 is built from 16 residues. Trimming took off 2 bases at V and 5 bases at J, with 18 bases between the two ends. CDR3 nucleotides: TGTGCCAGCAGTTACCCCTTTAGGCAGCCGGATGAGACCCAGTACTTC. It codes for CASSYPFRQPDETQYF.

This clonotype was seen repeatedly, ten times or more. The chain joins TRBV5-1 to TRBJ1-1; D perhaps matches TRBD1 (5 bases). CDR3 size: 13 residues. Germline V lookup: CDR1 SGHRS, CDR2 YFSETQ. V gave up 4 bases and J gave up 11 bases, with 18 bases separating them. The CDR3 sequence: CASSLHGDRRAFF. Here the CDR3 DNA reads TGCGCCAGCAGCCTCCACGGGGACCGGCGGGCTTTCTTT.

This clonotype was observed at least ten times. The chain joins TRBV5-1 to TRBJ2-1; D not certain. V lost 4 bases and J 5 bases, leaving 13 bases between the germline ends. The V gene's germline CDR1 is SGHRS and CDR2 YFSETQ. CDR3 size: 14 residues. The CDR3 DNA reads TGCGCCAGCAGCCTGGCCCCAAACAACAATGAGCAGTTCTTC. This codes for CASSLAPNNNEQFF.

This clonotype is labeled medium-sized (0.01 to 0.1%). CDR3: CATRVDTEAFF. CDR3 DNA sequence: TGTGCCACCAGGGTTGACACTGAAGCTTTCTTT. The J gene is TRBJ1-1, the V gene TRBV10-3, with a tentative D call TRBD1 (5 bases). V was shortened by 10 bases and J by 3 bases, with 9 bases between the two germline ends. Germline CDR1 is ENHRY and CDR2 is SYGVKD. The CDR3 consists of 11 residues.

This clonotype was observed at least ten times. V gene TRBV11-3 combines with J gene TRBJ1-6; a weak D match, TRBD1 (5 bases). The CDR3 covers 13 residues. Trimming took 5 bases from V and 7 from J, leaving 9 bases between them. The V gene's germline CDR1 is SGHNT and CDR2 YENEEA. CDR3: CASSQGRNSPLHF. CDR3 nucleotides: TGTGCCAGCAGCCAGGGACGGAATTCACCCCTCCACTTT.

This clonotype was recorded many times. J is TRBJ1-1 and V is TRBV6-5; 7 bases agree with TRBD1. V lost 6 bases to trimming and J lost 2 bases; unmatched junction nucleotides: 12. The germline gives CDR1 MNHEY, CDR2 SVGAGI. CDR3 size: 16 residues. CDR3 DNA: TGTGCCAGCAGATTTTCCCACAGGGGAAGCAACACTGAAGCTTTCTTT. This translates into CASRFSHRGSNTEAFF.

The chain carries TRBV5-6 and TRBJ2-1; a possible D gene is TRBD1 (5 bases). Trimming took 6 bases from V and 9 from J, leaving 16 bases between them. The V gene's germline CDR1 is SGHDT and CDR2 YYEEEE. This CDR3 contains 13 residues. CDR3 bases: TGTGCCAGCAACCGGACACGGGTGATTGAGCAGTTCTTC. Its protein product is CASNRTRVIEQFF.